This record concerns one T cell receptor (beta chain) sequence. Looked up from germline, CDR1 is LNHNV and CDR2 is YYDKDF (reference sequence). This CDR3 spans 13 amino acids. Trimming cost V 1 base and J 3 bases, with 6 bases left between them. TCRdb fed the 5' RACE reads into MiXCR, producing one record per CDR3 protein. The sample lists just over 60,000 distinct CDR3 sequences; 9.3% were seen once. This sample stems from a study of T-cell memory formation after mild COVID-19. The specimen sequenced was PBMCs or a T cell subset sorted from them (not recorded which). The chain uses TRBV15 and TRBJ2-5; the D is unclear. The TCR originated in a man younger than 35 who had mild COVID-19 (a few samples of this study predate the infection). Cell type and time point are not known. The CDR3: CATSRATEETQYF. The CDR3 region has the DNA TGTGCCACCAGCAGAGCTACGGAAGAGACCCAGTACTTC.